Below are 26 T cell receptor beta chains sequenced from a single sample in a study of cytomegalovirus exposure and HLA in healthy donors. Here immunoSEQ multiplex PCR was the method, and the copy in TCRdb shows in-frame clones only, minus some. The table records around 180,000 clones, 86% of them present only once. Sequencing input: PBMCs. Receptors originate from a woman younger than 35 in good health and CMV-seronegative.

This clone occurred a few times. The CDR3 DNA reads TGTGCCAGCAGCCCACTAGCGGGGACCACCGGGGAGCTGTTTTTT. The encoded protein is CASSPLAGTTGELFF. The V call is TRBV4-2, the J call TRBJ2-2, with 10 bases aligning to TRBD2. The CDR3 sequence is 15 residues long. Germline-derived CDR1 and CDR2 are LGHNA and YNFKEQ. Losses at the gene ends were 4 bases for V and 4 bases for J; bases not matched to a gene: 3.

The V call is TRBV19, the J call TRBJ1-3; D is unclear. The length of the CDR3 is 14 residues. The germline CDR1 and CDR2 sequences are LNHDA and SQIVND (reference sequence). The V and J ends lost 3 bases and 0 bases respectively, with 6 bases between them. In DNA, the CDR3 is TGTGCCAGTAGTATGACTGGCTCTGGAAACACCATATATTTT. This encodes CASSMTGSGNTIYF.

The rearrangement links TRBV7-2 to TRBJ2-7; D possibly corresponds to TRBD1 (5 bases). Looked up from germline, CDR1 is SGHTA and CDR2 is FQGNSA. CDR3 length: 14 residues. The V gene lost 5 bases and the J gene lost 1 base, with 12 bases spanning the gap. The CDR3 DNA reads TGTGCCAGCAGCACCTCCAAGGGGTCCTACGAGCAGTACTTC. Translated: CASSTSKGSYEQYF.

The V and J genes are TRBV6-4 and TRBJ1-1; 8 bases align to TRBD1. V lost 6 bases, J lost 6 bases, and 9 bases stayed unmatched. Germline values: CDR1 MRHNA, CDR2 SNTAGT. The CDR3 covers 14 residues. The CDR3 loop reads CASRLDRVGSEAFF. In DNA, the CDR3 is TGTGCCAGCAGATTGGACAGGGTGGGATCTGAAGCTTTCTTT.

V usage is TRBV6-6 and J usage is TRBJ2-2; 10 bases are a match to TRBD1. The CDR3 loop spans 13 amino acids. Germline lookup yields CDR1 MNHNY and CDR2 SVGAGI (reference sequence). V was pared by 6 bases and J by 13 bases, with 8 bases of the junction left unmatched. CDR3 nucleotides: TGTGCCAGCAGCCGGGACAGGGGATGGATGCTGTTTTTT. It yields the protein CASSRDRGWMLFF.

This clone has only one observation. As DNA, the CDR3 is TGTGCCAGTCGGGTAGGCTCCCATCAGCCCCAGCATTTT. Protein: CASRVGSHQPQHF. The chain links TRBV27 to TRBJ1-5, with unresolved D. The V end was cut by 9 bases, the J end by 5 bases, with 14 bases between. Germline-derived CDR1 and CDR2 are MNHEY and SMNVEV (reference sequence). The CDR3 runs to 13 residues.

This rearrangement joins TRBV5-1 to TRBJ2-3; 13 bases line up with TRBD2. Germline V gene lookup returns CDR1 SGHRS and CDR2 YFSETQ. V shed 1 base, J shed 1 base, and the junction held 6 bases outside the gene matches. The CDR3 is 18 amino acids. The chain's CDR3 is CASSLLLAGGSGTDTQYF. The CDR3, as DNA: TGCGCCAGCAGCTTGTTACTAGCGGGGGGGTCCGGCACAGATACGCAGTATTTT.

The V gene is TRBV6-1, the J gene TRBJ1-2; D is undetermined. From germline, CDR1 is MNHNS and CDR2 SASEGT. The CDR3 is 13 amino acids. Trimming took 4 bases from V and 2 from J, leaving 8 bases between them. The CDR3 DNA follows: TGTGCCAGCAGTGTAGGGAGCAACTATGGCTACACCTTC. This encodes CASSVGSNYGYTF.

The chain joins TRBV29-1 to TRBJ1-1, with TRBD1 matching 8 bases. Per germline, CDR1 SQVTM and CDR2 ANQGSEA. The CDR3 has 14 amino acids. Trimming at V came to 4 bases and at J to 1 base, leaving 5 bases not matched to a gene. In DNA form, the CDR3 reads TGCAGCGTTGCCTGGACAGGGAAGAACACTGAAGCTTTCTTT. Amino acid sequence: CSVAWTGKNTEAFF.

This sequence joins TRBV10-1 and TRBJ1-1, with D possibly matching TRBD1 (6 bases). CDR1 and CDR2 (germline): WNHNN, SYGVQD (reference sequence). There are 15 residues in the CDR3. V was shortened by 2 bases and J by 4 bases, with 14 bases between the two germline ends. DNA of the CDR3: TGCGCCAGCAGTGAGAACAGGGCCTCGAGCACTGAAGCTTTCTTT. The encoded protein is CASSENRASSTEAFF.

A single count supports this clone. The rearrangement joins TRBV25-1 to TRBJ1-3, with D possibly matching TRBD1 (6 bases). The CDR3 extends over 14 amino acids. The V gene's germline CDR1 is MGHDK and CDR2 SYGVNS. V shed 3 bases and J shed 4 bases, with 10 bases lying between them. CDR3 in DNA: TGTGCCAGCAGTGATTTCGGGACAGGAAACACCATATATTTT. This encodes CASSDFGTGNTIYF.

The chain carries TRBV19 and TRBJ2-1; D unresolved. This CDR3 comprises 12 residues. The germline V gene has CDR1 LNHDA and CDR2 SQIVND (reference sequence). V lost 1 base and J 9 bases, leaving 7 bases between the germline ends. DNA of the CDR3: TGTGCCAGTAGTATAGGCGGTGGTGAGCAGTTCTTC. Protein: CASSIGGGEQFF.

The chain couples TRBV11-3 to TRBJ2-2, with 7 bases identical to TRBD1. J lost 1 base, V lost 0 bases, and 2 bases had no gene match. The CDR3 runs 16 residues. Germline V gives CDR1 SGHNT, CDR2 YENEEA. The CDR3 bases are TGTGCCAGCAGCTTAGAGACAGGGCGGAACACCGGGGAGCTGTTTTTT. Protein product: CASSLETGRNTGELFF.

The V gene is TRBV5-1, the J gene TRBJ1-2, with D maybe TRBD1 (5 bases). This CDR3 has 20 residues. Germline V lookup: CDR1 SGHRS, CDR2 YFSETQ. V was clipped by 0 bases and J by 0 bases, with 24 bases between them. CDR3: CASSLAPASGVVDANYGYTF. The DNA for the CDR3 is TGCGCCAGCAGCTTGGCCCCGGCATCGGGGGTAGTGGATGCTAACTATGGCTACACCTTC.

This chain links TRBV10-3 with TRBJ1-1; a weak D match, TRBD1 (6 bases). V was shortened by 4 bases and J by 4 bases, with 7 bases between the two germline ends. This CDR3 is 12 amino acids long. Germline CDR1 and CDR2: ENHRY and SYGVKD. The CDR3 sequence is CAISGGGTEAFF. The CDR3 nucleotides read TGTGCCATCAGTGGAGGGGGCACTGAAGCTTTCTTT.

V usage is TRBV7-2 and J usage is TRBJ1-2, with D possibly matching TRBD1 (6 bases). Germline V gives CDR1 SGHTA, CDR2 FQGNSA. The CDR3 spans 14 residues. The V and J ends lost 1 base and 2 bases respectively, with 8 bases between them. CDR3 residues: CASSLGGQNYGYTF. DNA for the CDR3: TGTGCCAGCAGCTTAGGGGGGCAGAACTATGGCTACACCTTC.

The chain has TRBV7-9 and TRBJ2-7; 10 bases are a match to TRBD2. V gave up 2 bases and J gave up 0 bases; unmatched junction bases: 1. CDR3 length: 15 residues. Germline values: CDR1 SEHNR, CDR2 FQNEAQ (reference sequence). The chain's CDR3 is CASSLRTSGSYEQYF. CDR3 sequence (DNA): TGTGCCAGCAGCTTAAGGACTAGCGGCTCCTACGAGCAGTACTTC.

The chain employs TRBV7-2 and TRBJ1-5, with 8 bases aligning to TRBD1. The germline V gene has CDR1 SGHTA and CDR2 FQGNSA. With V trimmed by 4 bases and J by 6 bases, 8 bases remained unmatched. The CDR3 spans 15 residues. This chain's CDR3 is CASSSGTGKGQPQHF. CDR3 in DNA: TGTGCCAGCAGCTCCGGGACAGGCAAGGGTCAGCCCCAGCATTTT.

V is TRBV7-8 and J is TRBJ2-7, with 10 nucleotides matching TRBD1. J lost 5 bases, V lost 6 bases, and 10 bases had no gene match. CDR3 length equals 15 residues. In germline, CDR1 is SGHVS, CDR2 FQNEAQ. CDR3 sequence reads: CASRKTTGGLHEQYF. The DNA of the CDR3 is TGTGCCAGCAGAAAAACGACAGGGGGCTTGCACGAGCAGTACTTC.

The rearrangement joins TRBV27 to TRBJ1-2, with a possible D match to TRBD1 (5 bases). V was pared by 8 bases and J by 1 base, with 11 bases between. This CDR3 is built from 13 residues. CDR1 is MNHEY, CDR2 SMNVEV, per germline (reference sequence). Written as DNA, the CDR3 is TGTGCCAGCGGCAGGGACTTTAACTATGGCTACACCTTC. Protein sequence: CASGRDFNYGYTF.

The V call is TRBV5-1, the J call TRBJ1-5, with 7 bases aligning to TRBD1. V was pared by 0 bases and J by 5 bases, with 5 bases of the junction left unmatched. Germline CDR1 and CDR2: SGHRS and YFSETQ. CDR3 size: 15 residues. The CDR3: CASSLGTGADQPQHF. The CDR3 bases are TGCGCCAGCAGCTTGGGAACAGGGGCCGATCAGCCCCAGCATTTT.

This clone showed up just once. The gene calls are TRBV5-4 and TRBJ1-4, with TRBD1 matching over 9 bases. Looked up from germline, CDR1 is SGHNT and CDR2 is YYREEE (reference sequence). V lost 4 bases to trimming and J lost 10 bases; unmatched junction nucleotides: 11. This CDR3 region has 15 residues. The CDR3 sequence is CASSTEQGARGKLFF. The CDR3 DNA follows: TGTGCCAGCAGCACGGAACAGGGGGCGAGAGGAAAACTGTTTTTT.

This chain links TRBV19 with TRBJ1-1; 8 bases map to TRBD1. CDR3 size: 14 residues. Germline V gene lookup returns CDR1 LNHDA and CDR2 SQIVND (reference sequence). V was pared by 5 bases and J by 6 bases, with 8 bases of the junction left unmatched. CDR3 protein: CASSLGQGGAEAFF. DNA for the CDR3: TGTGCCAGTAGTCTAGGACAGGGAGGCGCTGAAGCTTTCTTT.

This clone has only a few counts. The chain carries TRBV19 and TRBJ2-2; the D gene is possibly TRBD2 (5 bases). Germline CDR1 and CDR2: LNHDA and SQIVND (reference sequence). The V end was cut by 3 bases, the J end by 8 bases, with 19 bases between. The CDR3 has 16 residues. This CDR3 reads CASSMRTPSTLGELFF. The CDR3 DNA is TGTGCCAGTAGTATGAGGACTCCCTCGACCTTGGGGGAGCTGTTTTTT.

The CDR3 loop is CASSPDGTGLWRDTEAFF. For the CDR3, the DNA is TGCGCCAGCAGCCCCGACGGGACAGGGCTGTGGAGGGACACTGAAGCTTTCTTT. The chain recombines TRBV5-1 with TRBJ1-1, with 9 nucleotides matching TRBD1. V trimming: 4 bases; J trimming: 3 bases; junction bases outside the gene matches: 16. The CDR3 consists of 18 residues. CDR1 is SGHRS, CDR2 YFSETQ, per germline. Variable domain in full (rest from reference TRBV5-1 and TRBJ1-1): KAGVTQTPRYLIKTRGQQVTLSCSPISGHRSVSWYQQTPGQGLQFLFEYFSETQRNKGNFPGRFSGRQFSNSRSEMNVSTLELGDSALYLCASSPDGTGLWRDTEAFFGQGTRLTVV.

The chain combines TRBV6-5 with TRBJ2-3; D is possibly TRBD2 (5 bases). Per the germline V gene, CDR1 is MNHEY and CDR2 is SVGAGI. Trimming took 5 bases from V and 0 from J, leaving 12 bases between them. The CDR3 is 15 residues long. As DNA, the CDR3 is TGTGCCAGCAGTCAACGGGGTGCGAGCACAGATACGCAGTATTTT. Amino acid sequence: CASSQRGASTDTQYF.